These 2 T cell receptor beta chains were all obtained from the same sample, sequenced in a study of cytomegalovirus exposure and HLA in healthy donors. Primers for the PCR totalled 60 Vbeta and 13 Jbeta. This table comes from immunoSEQ multiplex PCR, and its TCRdb copy is limited to in-frame clones, with some not included. The sample lists 75,000 to 90,000 clones, 65% to 80% occurring once. Sequenced material: PBMCs. Receptors originate from a human donor in good health.

The V gene is TRBV7-9, the J gene TRBJ2-1; tentatively, D is TRBD1 (6 bases). Trimming pared 7 bases from V and 6 bases from J, leaving 13 bases between. This CDR3 comprises 13 residues. Per the germline V gene, CDR1 is SEHNR and CDR2 is FQNEAQ (reference sequence). The CDR3 spells CASTGDTSNEQFF. The DNA for the CDR3 is TGTGCCAGCACCGGGGACACCTCCAATGAGCAGTTCTTC.

The table lists this clone with a few counts. The chain uses TRBV10-3 and TRBJ1-1; 7 nucleotides match TRBD1. V shed 7 bases and J 8 bases; nucleotides not matched to a gene: 4. Looked up from germline, CDR1 is ENHRY and CDR2 is SYGVKD. This CDR3 contains 11 residues. DNA of the CDR3: TGTGCCATCAACCTGGACAGGGAAGCTTTCTTT. As protein: CAINLDREAFF.